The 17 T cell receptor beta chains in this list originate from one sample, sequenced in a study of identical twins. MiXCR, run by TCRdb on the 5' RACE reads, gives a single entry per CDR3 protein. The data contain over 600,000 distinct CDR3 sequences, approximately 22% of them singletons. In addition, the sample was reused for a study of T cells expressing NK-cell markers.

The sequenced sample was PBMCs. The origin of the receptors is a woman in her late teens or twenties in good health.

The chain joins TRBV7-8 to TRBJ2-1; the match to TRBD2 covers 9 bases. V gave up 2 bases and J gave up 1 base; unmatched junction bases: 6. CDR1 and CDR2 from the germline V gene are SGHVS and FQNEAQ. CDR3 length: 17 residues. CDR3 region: CASSLLRGGRSYNEQFF. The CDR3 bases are TGTGCCAGCAGCTTACTGCGGGGGGGGAGGTCCTACAATGAGCAGTTCTTC.

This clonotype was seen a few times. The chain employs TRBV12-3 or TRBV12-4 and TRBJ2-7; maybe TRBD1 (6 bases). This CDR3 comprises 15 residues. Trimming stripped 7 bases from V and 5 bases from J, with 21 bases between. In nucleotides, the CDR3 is TGTGCCAGCACTATGGACAGTACGATCCGCCACGAGCAGTACTTC. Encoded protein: CASTMDSTIRHEQYF.

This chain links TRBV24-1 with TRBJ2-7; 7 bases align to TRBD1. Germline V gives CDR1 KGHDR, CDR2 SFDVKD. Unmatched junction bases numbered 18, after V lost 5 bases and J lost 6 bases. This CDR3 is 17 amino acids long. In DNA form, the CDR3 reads TGTGCCACCAGTGTTCTTGGTCGTGAGGGGGCCGACTGCGAGCAGTACTTC. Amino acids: CATSVLGREGADCEQYF.

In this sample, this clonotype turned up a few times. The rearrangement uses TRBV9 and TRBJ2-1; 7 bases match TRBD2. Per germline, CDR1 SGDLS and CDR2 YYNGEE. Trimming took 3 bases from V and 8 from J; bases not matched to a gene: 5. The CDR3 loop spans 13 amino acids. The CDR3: CASSARTSDEQFF. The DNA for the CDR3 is TGTGCCAGCAGCGCGCGAACTAGCGATGAGCAGTTCTTC.

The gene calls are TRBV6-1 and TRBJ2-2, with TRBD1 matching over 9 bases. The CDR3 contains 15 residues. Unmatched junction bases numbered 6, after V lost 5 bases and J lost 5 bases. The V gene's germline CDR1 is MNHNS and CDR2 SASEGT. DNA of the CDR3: TGTGCCAGCAGTAAGGGGACAGGGAGTACCGGGGAGCTGTTTTTT. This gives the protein CASSKGTGSTGELFF.

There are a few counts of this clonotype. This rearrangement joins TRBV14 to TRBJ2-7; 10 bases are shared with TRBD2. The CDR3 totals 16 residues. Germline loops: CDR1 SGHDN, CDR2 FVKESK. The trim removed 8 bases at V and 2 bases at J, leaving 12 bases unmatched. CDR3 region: CASSPRGTSEPYEQYF. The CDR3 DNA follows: TGTGCCAGCTCCCCAAGGGGGACTAGCGAACCCTACGAGCAGTACTTC.

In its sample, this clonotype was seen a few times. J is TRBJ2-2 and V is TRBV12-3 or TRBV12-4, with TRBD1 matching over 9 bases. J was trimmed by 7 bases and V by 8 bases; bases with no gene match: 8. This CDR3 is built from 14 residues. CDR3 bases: TGTGCCAGCCGGACAGGGGAGAATTTCGGGGAGCTGTTTTTT. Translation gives CASRTGENFGELFF.

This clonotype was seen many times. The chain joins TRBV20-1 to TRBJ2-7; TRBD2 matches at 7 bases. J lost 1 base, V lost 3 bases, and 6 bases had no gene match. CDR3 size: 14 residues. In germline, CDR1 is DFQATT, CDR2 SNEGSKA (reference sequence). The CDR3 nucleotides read TGCAGTGCTAGCCCTCCTAGCGGTTCCTACGAGCAGTACTTC. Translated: CSASPPSGSYEQYF.

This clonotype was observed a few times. CDR3 in amino acids: CSAMGLVEETQYF. The CDR3 bases are TGCAGTGCCATGGGCCTAGTCGAAGAGACCCAGTACTTC. This rearrangement joins TRBV20-1 to TRBJ2-5, with D hard to call. Germline V CDR1 and CDR2: DFQATT, SNEGSKA (reference sequence). This CDR3 contains 13 residues. V was cut by 6 bases and J by 3 bases, with 14 bases left in between.

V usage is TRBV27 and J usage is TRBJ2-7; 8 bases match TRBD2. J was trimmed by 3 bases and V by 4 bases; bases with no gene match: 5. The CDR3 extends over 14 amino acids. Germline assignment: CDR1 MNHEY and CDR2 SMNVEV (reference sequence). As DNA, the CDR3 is TGTGCCAGCAGTTGGAAGCGGGAGTTCTACGAGCAGTACTTC. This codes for CASSWKREFYEQYF.

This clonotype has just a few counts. The chain's CDR3 is CASSGHRGPETQYF. The CDR3 DNA reads as TGTGCCAGCAGTGGTCACAGGGGGCCAGAGACCCAGTACTTC. The V call is TRBV6-1, the J call TRBJ2-5; TRBD1 agrees at 9 bases. J was trimmed by 4 bases and V by 4 bases; bases with no gene match: 4. The CDR3 length is 14 residues. The germline V gene has CDR1 MNHNS and CDR2 SASEGT.

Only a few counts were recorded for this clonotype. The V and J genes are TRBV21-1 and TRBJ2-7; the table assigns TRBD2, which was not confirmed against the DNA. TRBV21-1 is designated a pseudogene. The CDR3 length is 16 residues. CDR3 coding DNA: TGTGCCAGCAGCATCCGGACTGCCCCCCCGAGGAACGAGCAGTACTTC. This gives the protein CASSIRTAPPRNEQYF.

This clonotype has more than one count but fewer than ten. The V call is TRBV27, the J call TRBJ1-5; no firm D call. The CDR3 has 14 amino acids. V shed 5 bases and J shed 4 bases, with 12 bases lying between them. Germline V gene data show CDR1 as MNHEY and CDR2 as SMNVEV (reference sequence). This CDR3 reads CASSPLLKNQPQHF. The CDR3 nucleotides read TGTGCCAGCAGTCCCCTGTTGAAGAATCAGCCCCAGCATTTT.

The CDR3 region is CASKGLEALETQYF. DNA for the CDR3: TGTGCCAGCAAGGGACTTGAGGCCCTAGAGACCCAGTACTTC. The rearrangement joins TRBV2 to TRBJ2-5; a weak D match, TRBD2 (6 bases). Germline values: CDR1 SNHLY, CDR2 FYNNEI. The CDR3 loop spans 14 amino acids. V was clipped by 7 bases and J by 4 bases, with 16 bases between them.

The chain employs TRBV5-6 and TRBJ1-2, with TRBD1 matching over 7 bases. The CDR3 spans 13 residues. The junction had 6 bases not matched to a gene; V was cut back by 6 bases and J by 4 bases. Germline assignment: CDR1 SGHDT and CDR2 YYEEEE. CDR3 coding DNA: TGTGCCAGCACCCTGCAGGGGGGCTATGGCTACACCTTC. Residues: CASTLQGGYGYTF.

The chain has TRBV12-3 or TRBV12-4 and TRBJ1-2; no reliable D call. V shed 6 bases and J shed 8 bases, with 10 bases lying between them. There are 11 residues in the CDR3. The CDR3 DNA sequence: TGTGCCAGCAGGGCCCTTGCGGGCTACACCTTC. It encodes CASRALAGYTF.

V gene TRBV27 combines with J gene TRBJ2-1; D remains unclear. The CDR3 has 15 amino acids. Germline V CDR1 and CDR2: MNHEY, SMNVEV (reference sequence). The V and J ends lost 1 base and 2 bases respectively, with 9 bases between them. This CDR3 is CASSLWKATYNEQFF. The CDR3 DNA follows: TGTGCCAGCAGTTTATGGAAGGCGACCTACAATGAGCAGTTCTTC.